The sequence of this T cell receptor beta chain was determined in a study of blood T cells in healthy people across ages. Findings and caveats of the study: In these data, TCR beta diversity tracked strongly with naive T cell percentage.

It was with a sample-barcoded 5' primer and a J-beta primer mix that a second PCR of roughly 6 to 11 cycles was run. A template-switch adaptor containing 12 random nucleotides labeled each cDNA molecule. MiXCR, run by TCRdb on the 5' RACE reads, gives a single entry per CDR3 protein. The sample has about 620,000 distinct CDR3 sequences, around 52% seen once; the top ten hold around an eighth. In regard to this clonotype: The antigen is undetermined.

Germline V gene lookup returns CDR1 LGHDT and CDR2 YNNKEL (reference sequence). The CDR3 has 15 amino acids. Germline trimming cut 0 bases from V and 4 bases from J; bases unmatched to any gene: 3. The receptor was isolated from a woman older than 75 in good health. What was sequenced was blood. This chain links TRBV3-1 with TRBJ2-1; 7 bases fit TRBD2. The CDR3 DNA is TGTGCCAGCAGCCAAGATGGGGAGGGTTACAATGAGCAGTTCTTC. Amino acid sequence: CASSQDGEGYNEQFF.